Sequencing of this TCR beta chain was carried out in a study of OX40 agonist ivuxolimab in advanced cancers. As for the study more broadly: Ivuxolimab was an agonistic, fully human IgG2 monoclonal antibody directed against OX40 (CD134), a costimulatory receptor. Patients were allowed to have had prior anti-PD-1, anti-PD-L1 or anti-CTLA-4 therapy, and 30% to 50% of the dose-escalation patients had previously received checkpoint inhibitors. Of the roughly 52 dose-escalation patients, hepatocellular carcinoma was present in around 19, melanoma in around 15, renal cell carcinoma in 9 and head and neck cancer in 9. Peripheral TCRbeta sequencing aimed to test whether ivuxolimab altered TCR sequence diversity and caused clonal T-cell expansion. Partial responses were achieved by three dose-escalation patients, of whom one had hepatocellular carcinoma and two had cutaneous melanoma. The paper reports the monotherapy dose-escalation portion (N of about 50 patients) of the phase I ivuxolimab trial. Intravenous ivuxolimab was administered to patients every 2 weeks at six dose levels: 0.01, 0.1, 0.3, 1.5, 3 and 10 mg/kg. In the dose-escalation cohort, more than 75% of patients were male, and the mean age was about 55 years, with a range of 23 to 79.

Broader findings and caveats from the paper: The antigen specificity of the clonally expanded peripheral T cells was not determined. Partial responders in the 0.1-3.0 mg/kg groups had among the lowest normalized peripheral clonal expansion, especially among CD8+ T cells. At doses of 0.1 to 3.0 mg/kg, clonal expansion of both CD4+ and CD8+ blood T cells was observed from baseline to week 6. After ivuxolimab, expanded clones were on average more numerous among CD8+ T cells than among CD4+ T cells. Low levels of normalized T-cell clonal expansion were also seen in some nonresponding patients.

Genomic DNA was isolated from the sorted cells so that the TCRbeta CDR3 region could be sequenced. TCRbeta CDR3 regions were sequenced using the immunoSEQ Assay. This is the immuneACCESS table as TCRdb keeps it, with only in-frame sequences that have V and J called. A part of the clones is gone; compared with another copy, unresolved V genes explain less than half, and the rest is unexplained. This sample holds over 55,000 clones; approximately 91% were observed only once. In total, the top ten clones hold approximately 2.2% of the sample. Patients with autoimmune disease history or receiving systemic immunosuppression were excluded from the trial. In every dose cohort, peripheral blood was drawn for TCR sequencing at baseline, cycle 4 day 1, and cycle 7 day 1. Samples came from an open-label, multicenter, first-in-human phase I dose-escalation trial of ivuxolimab. Adults with locally advanced or metastatic head and neck squamous cell, hepatocellular, melanoma or renal cell carcinoma were enrolled in the trial. CD4+ and CD8+ T cells were sorted separately from peripheral blood before TCR sequencing.

Of note for this clone: Its antigen specificity is not known. Base-call qualities are not available, and no considerably larger clone is one nucleotide away.

For CDR1 and CDR2, the germline V gene lists MNHNS and SASEGT. The CDR3 runs 12 amino acids, cysteine and phenylalanine included. CDR3 DNA only is kept here, 36 bases in frame from base 1. Trimming removed 7 bases from V and 0 bases from J, leaving 4 bases between the germline ends. This receptor chain uses TRBV6-1 and TRBJ1-3, with the identity of the D gene unclear. Material: CD4+ or CD8+ T cells sorted from blood, obtained in a trial of the OX40 agonist ivuxolimab. This TCR came from an adult with an advanced solid tumor such as melanoma, head and neck, liver or kidney cancer. The CDR3 region has the sequence CASTRSGNTIYF. Read as DNA, the sequence is TGTGCCAGCACCCGCTCTGGAAACACCATATATTTT.